This T cell receptor (beta chain) comes out of a study of radiotherapy plus CTLA-4 blockade in lung cancer. Produced via immunoSEQ multiplex PCR; TCRdb's table is partial and in-frame only. The repertoire holds more than 30,000 clones, with approximately 70% as singletons. Note on this clone: The antigen remains undetermined.

Study observations and caveats: An expansion of tumor-derived TCR clones occurred in blood after radiotherapy plus ipilimumab.

The source is a human donor with non-small cell lung cancer who had stable disease on radiotherapy plus ipilimumab. Here the sequenced sample was peripheral blood, taken from a patient treated with radiotherapy plus ipilimumab.

CDR3 region: CASSAGADEQYF. The CDR3 bases are TGTGCCAGCAGCGCGGGGGCTGACGAGCAGTACTTC. The chain links TRBV11-2 to TRBJ2-7; TRBD2 is a possible D gene (7 bases). This CDR3 is 12 amino acids long. V lost 5 bases and J lost 5, with 10 bases in between. Germline lookup yields CDR1 SGHAT and CDR2 FQNNGV.